These 32 T cell receptor beta chains share one sample of origin, sequenced in a study of blood T cell repertoires in COVID-19. Assay used: immunoSEQ multiplex PCR; TCRdb lists only in-frame clones, some missing. The repertoire includes around 300,000 clones, approximately 90% of them detected once, and about 3.9% sits in the top ten. Sequencing was performed on peripheral blood. The origin of the receptors is a woman in her 50s with active or convalescent COVID-19.

The chain couples TRBV6-5 to TRBJ2-7; a possible D gene is TRBD2 (5 bases). The length of the CDR3 is 13 residues. CDR1 and CDR2 (germline): MNHEY, SVGAGI. The V end was cut by 6 bases, the J end by 4 bases, with 13 bases between. This chain's CDR3 is CASSRNEGYEQYF. The DNA for the CDR3 is TGTGCCAGCAGCCGTAACGAGGGATACGAGCAGTACTTC.

V and J are TRBV7-6 and TRBJ2-1, with 10 nucleotides matching TRBD2. The CDR3 is 16 residues long. The trim removed 2 bases at V and 8 bases at J, leaving 9 bases unmatched. Germline V lookup: CDR1 SGHVS, CDR2 FNYEAQ. CDR3 amino acids: CASSLSGASGSDEQFF. CDR3 nucleotides: TGTGCCAGCAGCTTAAGTGGGGCTAGCGGGAGCGATGAGCAGTTCTTC.

V usage is TRBV7-2 and J usage is TRBJ1-5; TRBD1 matches 7 bases. CDR1 and CDR2 (germline): SGHTA, FQGNSA. The CDR3 extends over 13 amino acids. V was clipped by 5 bases and J by 7 bases; unmatched bases: 5. DNA of the CDR3: TGTGCCAGCAGCCAGACAGGGAGGCAGCCCCAGCATTTT. This sequence encodes CASSQTGRQPQHF.

The chain has TRBV20-1 and TRBJ2-7, with 7 bases matching TRBD1. This CDR3 contains 11 residues. J gave up 6 bases and V 6 bases, and 5 bases lay outside the gene matches. Germline assignment: CDR1 DFQATT and CDR2 SNEGSKA (reference sequence). The CDR3 DNA is TGCAGTGCCAGACAGGGAAGCGAGCAGTACTTC. Encoded protein: CSARQGSEQYF.

The chain has TRBV25-1 and TRBJ1-4; TRBD1 aligns across 8 bases. J was trimmed by 12 bases and V by 2 bases; bases with no gene match: 11. The CDR3 runs 15 residues. Germline assignment: CDR1 MGHDK and CDR2 SYGVNS. CDR3 region: CASSETSPRGRELFF. CDR3 DNA sequence: TGTGCCAGCAGTGAAACGAGTCCCAGGGGGCGAGAACTGTTTTTT. The full variable domain, completed using reference TRBV25-1 and TRBJ1-4, is EADIYQTPRYLVIGTGKKITLECSQTMGHDKMYWYQQDPGMELHLIHYSYGVNSTEKGDLSSESTVSRIRTEHFPLTLESARPSHTSQYLCASSETSPRGRELFFGSGTQLSVL.

V is TRBV5-1 and J is TRBJ1-3; D perhaps matches TRBD1 (6 bases). From germline, CDR1 is SGHRS and CDR2 YFSETQ. Trimming removed 4 bases from V and 8 bases from J, with 19 bases in between. The CDR3 sequence is 15 residues long. CDR3 bases: TGCGCCAGCAGCCCCAACCCAGGGGACGGGTACACCATATATTTT. Translating gives CASSPNPGDGYTIYF. Filled out from reference TRBV5-1 and TRBJ1-3, the complete variable domain reads KAGVTQTPRYLIKTRGQQVTLSCSPISGHRSVSWYQQTPGQGLQFLFEYFSETQRNKGNFPGRFSGRQFSNSRSEMNVSTLELGDSALYLCASSPNPGDGYTIYFGEGSWLTVV.

J is TRBJ2-7 and V is TRBV4-1; 9 nucleotides match TRBD1. J was trimmed by 12 bases and V by 1 base; bases with no gene match: 10. CDR3 length: 14 residues. Germline lookup yields CDR1 MGHRA and CDR2 YSYEKL. The CDR3 sequence is CASSQGGGDRAMYF. In DNA, the CDR3 is TGCGCCAGCAGCCAAGGGGGAGGGGACAGGGCTATGTACTTC.

Worth noting for this clone: This same CDR3 is encoded by further DNA sequences in the sample. The chain uses TRBV4-3 and TRBJ2-1; 11 positions match TRBD1. Trimming at V came to 0 bases and at J to 9 bases, leaving 7 bases not matched to a gene. Germline CDR1 LGHNA, CDR2 YSLEER. The CDR3 is made up of 16 amino acids. CDR3 in DNA: TGCGCCAGCAGCCAAGAAAGGACAGGGGGCTTGGGTGAGCAGTTCTTC. Translating it yields CASSQERTGGLGEQFF.

A single count supports this clone. This chain joins TRBV4-3 and TRBJ2-1; 9 positions match TRBD1. The CDR3 is 14 residues long. Germline V gives CDR1 LGHNA, CDR2 YSLEER. The ends lost 4 bases at V and 7 bases at J; junction bases unmatched: 5. The CDR3, as DNA: TGCGCCAGCAGCCGCCTGACAGGGGGGAATGAGCAGTTCTTC. This translates into CASSRLTGGNEQFF.

The chain is built from TRBV9 and TRBJ2-3; 8 bases line up with TRBD2. V shed 2 bases and J 5 bases; nucleotides not matched to a gene: 13. This CDR3 is built from 17 residues. Germline V gene data show CDR1 as SGDLS and CDR2 as YYNGEE. The CDR3 DNA sequence: TGTGCCAGCAGCGTGCGATCGGACGGGCTAGCGGGAGATACGCAGTATTTT. Translating gives CASSVRSDGLAGDTQYF. Combining the CDR3 with reference TRBV9 and TRBJ2-3 gives the whole variable domain DSGVTQTPKHLITATGQRVTLRCSPRSGDLSVYWYQQSLDQGLQFLIQYYNGEERAKGNILERFSAQQFPDLHSELNLSSLELGDSALYFCASSVRSDGLAGDTQYFGPGTRLTVL.

This chain uses TRBV19 with TRBJ1-6, with a possible D match to TRBD1 (5 bases). Trimming took 8 bases from V and 5 from J, leaving 13 bases between them. In germline, CDR1 is LNHDA, CDR2 SQIVND (reference sequence). CDR3 length: 14 residues. The CDR3 region has the DNA TGTGCCAGTCACCCCCGGGGGAATAATTCACCCCTCCACTTT. Its translation is CASHPRGNNSPLHF.

V is TRBV28 and J is TRBJ2-7; possibly TRBD1 for D (7 bases). Per the germline V gene, CDR1 is MDHEN and CDR2 is SYDVKM. Trimming took off 8 bases at V and 1 base at J, with 15 bases between the two ends. This CDR3 spans 14 amino acids. The CDR3 here is CASVLGGQSYEQYF. The DNA of the CDR3 is TGTGCCAGCGTATTGGGGGGACAGTCCTACGAGCAGTACTTC. Looking up the rest from reference TRBV28 and TRBJ2-7 gives the full variable domain: DVKVTQSSRYLVKRTGEKVFLECVQDMDHENMFWYRQDPGLGLRLIYFSYDVKMKEKGDIPEGYSVSREKKERFSLILESASTNQTSMYLCASVLGGQSYEQYFGPGTRLTVT.

The chain employs TRBV4-2 and TRBJ2-5, with 9 bases lining up with TRBD2. This CDR3 is 20 amino acids long. V lost 0 bases, J lost 5 bases, and 19 bases stayed unmatched. Germline values: CDR1 LGHNA, CDR2 YNFKEQ. CDR3 nucleotides: TGTGCCAGCAGCCAAGAAGGTATGTCGACAGCGGGGGGCCGAAGGGAGACCCAGTACTTC. Residues: CASSQEGMSTAGGRRETQYF.

The chain uses TRBV4-1 and TRBJ1-6; D unresolved. The CDR3 length is 18 residues. Per germline, CDR1 MGHRA and CDR2 YSYEKL. Trimming shortened V by 0 bases and J by 11 bases, and 23 bases separated the two germline ends. The CDR3 loop is CASSQDKAGGFGGPPLHF. The CDR3 DNA sequence: TGCGCCAGCAGCCAAGATAAGGCAGGTGGTTTCGGTGGTCCACCCCTCCACTTT.

V usage is TRBV4-1 and J usage is TRBJ2-1, with D perhaps matching TRBD1 (6 bases). CDR1 and CDR2 from the germline V gene are MGHRA and YSYEKL. V gave up 6 bases and J gave up 9 bases, with 27 bases separating them. The CDR3 runs to 17 residues. The CDR3 here is CASREWISPVGGIEQFF. The CDR3, as DNA: TGCGCCAGCAGGGAATGGATAAGCCCGGTAGGGGGAATTGAGCAGTTCTTC.

The chain joins TRBV7-9 to TRBJ2-7; TRBD1 aligns across 9 bases. CDR1 is SEHNR, CDR2 FQNEAQ, per germline (reference sequence). This CDR3 has 13 residues. V lost 10 bases and J lost 0; bases outside the gene matches: 4. CDR3 region: CAIRTGVSYEQYF. CDR3 DNA sequence: TGTGCCATCCGGACAGGGGTCTCCTACGAGCAGTACTTC.

The rearrangement uses TRBV5-4 and TRBJ2-1, with TRBD2 matching 13 bases. This CDR3 has 16 amino acids. Trimming cost V 4 bases and J 10 bases; bases outside gene matches: 11. The germline CDR1 and CDR2 sequences are SGHNT and YYREEE (reference sequence). This CDR3 reads CASSPRLAGGHREQFF. The CDR3 DNA reads TGTGCCAGCAGCCCCAGACTAGCGGGAGGCCACCGAGAGCAGTTCTTC.

This clone appeared a single time. This chain links TRBV30 with TRBJ1-6; 7 bases are a match to TRBD1. Germline V lookup: CDR1 GTSNPN, CDR2 SVGIG (reference sequence). The V gene end was trimmed by 3 bases and the J gene end by 2 bases; junction bases not matched to a gene: 7. This CDR3 is 16 amino acids long. Written as DNA, the CDR3 is TGTGCCTGGAGCGCACGACAGGGTACCTATAATTCACCCCTCCACTTT. Protein product: CAWSARQGTYNSPLHF.

The chain uses TRBV28 and TRBJ1-5, with TRBD1 matching over 11 bases. The CDR3 totals 18 residues. In germline, CDR1 is MDHEN, CDR2 SYDVKM. The trim removed 7 bases at V and 3 bases at J, leaving 14 bases unmatched. CDR3 sequence reads: CASNHGDRGVLINQPQHF. In DNA, the CDR3 is TGTGCCAGCAATCACGGGGACAGGGGGGTATTGATCAATCAGCCCCAGCATTTT.

The chain uses TRBV27 and TRBJ1-4; D may be TRBD1 (5 bases). Germline CDR1 MNHEY, CDR2 SMNVEV (reference sequence). CDR3 size: 14 residues. V was shortened by 3 bases and J by 7 bases, with 12 bases between the two germline ends. The chain's CDR3 is CASSLKGKGEKLFF. CDR3 DNA sequence: TGTGCCAGCAGTTTGAAGGGGAAGGGTGAAAAACTGTTTTTT.

This chain connects TRBV27 to TRBJ1-1, with unresolved D. Trimming stripped 2 bases from V and 2 bases from J, with 6 bases between. This CDR3 is built from 13 residues. Germline CDR1 MNHEY, CDR2 SMNVEV (reference sequence). The CDR3 DNA reads TGTGCCAGCAGTTTAGTAGTTAACACTGAAGCTTTCTTT. This codes for CASSLVVNTEAFF.

This clone was observed once. This chain connects TRBV5-1 to TRBJ1-1; 10 bases map to TRBD1. CDR3 length: 16 amino acids. V was clipped by 2 bases and J by 4 bases; unmatched bases: 8. Germline V gives CDR1 SGHRS, CDR2 YFSETQ. This CDR3 is CASSFSGTGVGTEAFF. In nucleotides, the CDR3 is TGCGCCAGCAGCTTTTCCGGGACAGGGGTTGGCACTGAAGCTTTCTTT. Supplemented by reference TRBV5-1 and TRBJ1-1, the full variable domain reads KAGVTQTPRYLIKTRGQQVTLSCSPISGHRSVSWYQQTPGQGLQFLFEYFSETQRNKGNFPGRFSGRQFSNSRSEMNVSTLELGDSALYLCASSFSGTGVGTEAFFGQGTRLTVV.

The chain links TRBV4-1 to TRBJ1-3; the D gene is possibly TRBD1 (5 bases). Trimming took 3 bases from V and 0 from J, leaving 12 bases between them. This CDR3 region has 16 residues. Germline V CDR1 and CDR2: MGHRA, YSYEKL. The CDR3 reads CASSQLTGFSGNTIYF. CDR3 nucleotides: TGCGCCAGCAGCCAGCTAACAGGTTTCTCTGGAAACACCATATATTTT.

This sequence joins TRBV2 and TRBJ2-1, with TRBD1 identical over 9 bases. CDR1 is SNHLY, CDR2 FYNNEI, per germline. CDR3 length equals 15 residues. V gave up 3 bases and J gave up 8 bases; unmatched junction bases: 8. CDR3 sequence reads: CASSDLSRDRDEQFF. The DNA for the CDR3 is TGTGCCAGCAGTGACCTCTCCCGGGACAGGGATGAGCAGTTCTTC.

Note on this clone: A single base separates this from a much larger clone, so it may be a read error. The genes are TRBV12-3 or TRBV12-4 and TRBJ1-3, with D hard to call. The CDR3 sequence is 12 residues long. V was trimmed by 6 bases and J by 2 bases, leaving 5 bases between them. The DNA for the CDR3 is TGTGCCAGCAGCCCAGCTGGAAACACCATATATTTT. It codes for CASSPAGNTIYF.

This rearrangement joins TRBV30 to TRBJ1-2; D unclear. V gave up 1 base and J gave up 4 bases, with 16 bases separating them. Germline V gene lookup returns CDR1 GTSNPN and CDR2 SVGIG (reference sequence). This CDR3 is built from 15 residues. This CDR3 is CAWSELGALGYGYTF. The CDR3 nucleotides are TGTGCCTGGAGTGAGTTGGGCGCGCTGGGCTATGGCTACACCTTC.

This clone was detected a few times. The V gene is TRBV6-4, the J gene TRBJ1-2; perhaps TRBD1 as D (6 bases). This CDR3 has 12 amino acids. Germline V CDR1 and CDR2: MRHNA, SNTAGT. Trimming cost V 7 bases and J 5 bases, with 11 bases left between them. CDR3 nucleotides: TGTGCCAGCATGCGGGGGGCTTATGGCTACACCTTC. Protein sequence: CASMRGAYGYTF.

The V call is TRBV6-5, the J call TRBJ1-6, with D unresolved. V lost 5 bases to trimming and J lost 7 bases, with 6 bases between them. CDR1 is MNHEY and CDR2 is SVGAGI in the germline V gene. This CDR3 contains 12 residues. For the CDR3, the DNA is TGTGCCAGCAGTAGAGAGAATTCACCCCTCCACTTT. It translates to CASSRENSPLHF.

This chain connects TRBV9 to TRBJ2-5, with 8 bases aligning to TRBD1. The germline CDR1 and CDR2 sequences are SGDLS and YYNGEE. V was pared by 0 bases and J by 1 base, with 5 bases of the junction left unmatched. CDR3 length equals 16 residues. CDR3 DNA sequence: TGTGCCAGCAGCGTAGCGGCAGGGGGCATCCAAGAGACCCAGTACTTC. It yields the protein CASSVAAGGIQETQYF.

This clone was counted only a few times. The chain is built from TRBV7-9 and TRBJ2-7, with unresolved D. The V and J ends lost 1 base and 3 bases respectively, with 10 bases between them. This CDR3 spans 14 amino acids. Germline V CDR1 and CDR2: SEHNR, FQNEAQ (reference sequence). The CDR3 DNA is TGTGCCAGCAGCTTAGGCGGCGAGCTCTACGAGCAGTACTTC. It translates to CASSLGGELYEQYF.

This rearrangement joins TRBV28 to TRBJ1-4; D might be TRBD1 (6 bases). The germline V gene has CDR1 MDHEN and CDR2 SYDVKM. The V gene lost 7 bases and the J gene lost 10 bases, with 19 bases spanning the gap. This CDR3 contains 14 residues. CDR3 nucleotides: TGTGCCAGCAAAGGGAACAGGGCCCCAGGAAAACTGTTTTTT. It codes for CASKGNRAPGKLFF.

The chain carries TRBV30 and TRBJ1-5, with 10 bases identical to TRBD1. This CDR3 comprises 14 residues. CDR1 GTSNPN and CDR2 SVGIG come from the germline V gene (reference sequence). Trimming took 5 bases from V and 6 from J; bases not matched to a gene: 7. CDR3 protein: CAWGQGGESQPQHF. The CDR3 DNA sequence: TGTGCCTGGGGACAGGGGGGAGAGTCTCAGCCCCAGCATTTT. The variable domain in full, with the rest retrieved from reference TRBV30 and TRBJ1-5, is SQTIHQWPATLVQPVGSPLSLECTVEGTSNPNLYWYRQAAGRGLQLLFYSVGIGQISSEVPQNLSASRPQDRQFILSSKKLLLSDSGFYLCAWGQGGESQPQHFGDGTRLSIL.